The clone carrying this TCR beta chain was seen a few times. The antigen remains undetermined. This record comes from a study of CD8 T cells in ankylosing spondylitis. Study results and limitations: Clones linked to the disease showed a CD8+ phenotype. They occurred at relatively low frequencies in peripheral blood. Matched synovial fluid from ankylosing spondylitis patients was reported to be enriched for disease-linked clones. Made up of several highly homologous variants, a TCR beta motif appeared characteristic of ankylosing spondylitis blood.

In germline, CDR1 is SNHLY, CDR2 FYNNEI. CDR3 length: 16 residues. Trimming cost V 2 bases and J 4 bases, with 15 bases left between them. Quantitative 5'-RACE with molecular barcodes generated TCR beta libraries. TCRdb called the 5' RACE reads again in MiXCR, with one record for every CDR3 protein. The sample records 150,000 to 200,000 distinct CDR3 sequences, roughly 12% being singletons. The V and J genes are TRBV2 and TRBJ2-1, with D tentatively TRBD2 (6 bases). The clonotype comes from a male donor with ankylosing spondylitis or in good health (not recorded which). Material: blood, either unsorted or a sorted T cell fraction (not recorded which). The CDR3 reads CASSELSGGPYNEQFF. Here the CDR3 DNA reads TGTGCCAGCAGTGAATTAAGCGGAGGGCCTTACAATGAGCAGTTCTTC.